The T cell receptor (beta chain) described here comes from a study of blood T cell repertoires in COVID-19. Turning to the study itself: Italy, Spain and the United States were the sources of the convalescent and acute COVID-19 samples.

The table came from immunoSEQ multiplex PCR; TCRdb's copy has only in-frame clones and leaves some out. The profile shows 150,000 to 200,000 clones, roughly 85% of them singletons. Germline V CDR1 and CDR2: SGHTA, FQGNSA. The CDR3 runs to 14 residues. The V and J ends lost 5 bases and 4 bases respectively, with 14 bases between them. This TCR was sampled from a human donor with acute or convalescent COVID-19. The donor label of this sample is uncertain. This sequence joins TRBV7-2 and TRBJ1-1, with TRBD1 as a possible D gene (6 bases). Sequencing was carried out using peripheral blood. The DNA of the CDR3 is TGTGCCAGCAGCGACTTCAAGGGGGTCACTGAAGCTTTCTTT. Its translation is CASSDFKGVTEAFF.